Here is one T cell receptor (beta chain) with its context. Which antigen it targets is not known. No clone much larger than this one lies a single base away; base qualities are absent. The sample comes from a study of shared clonotypes between healthy human individuals (dated by TCRdb to 2018 to 2020). Regarding the complete study: Two women and a few men aged 18 to 49 years were included in the cohort. For each donor, three plates each were used for CD4 naive and CD4 memory, two plates were used for CD8 naive, and one plate was used for CD8 memory. Blood TCR repertoires of several healthy adults were deeply sequenced to estimate repertoire size and the extent of clonotype sharing between individuals. Different laboratories and diverse techniques were used to prepare libraries and sequence TCR repertoires, to increase sequencing depth and limit assay-specific biases. Between about 0.8 and 9 billion PBMCs per donor were obtained by leukapheresis. What the authors observed across the whole study: Naive subsets generally had larger estimated clonotype richness than memory subsets. Even with the large sequencing depth, rarefaction of the sorted-subset datasets indicated that sequencing was incomplete. Compared with non-shared clonotypes, the clonotypes found in all four sorted-subset donors had higher generation probabilities. Approximately 5% of naive CD4, around 3.5% of naive CD8, approximately 2.2% of memory CD4, and roughly 0.4% of memory CD8 clonotypes were shared across several donors. Only blood was sampled, and tissue TCR repertoires likely differ from those in blood. Because the study included a small number of donors, the genetic and exposure-history diversity represented was limited. Pairwise subsampling led to the expectation that sequencing depth would affect the degree of clonotype sharing among donors.

Using the deep immunoSEQ assay, multiplex PCR amplified TCR CDR3 regions from genomic DNA. Extracted genomic DNA from each cell subset was spread evenly across all wells of several immunoSEQ 96-well plates, with each plate serving as a replicate. For sorted subsets, roughly 200 ng genomic DNA, equal to tens of thousands of T cell genomes, was loaded into each replicate PCR. The purified libraries were quantified using a Qubit 3.0 fluorometer, sized with a Bioanalyzer 2100, and then quantified again using the KAPA Library Quantification kit. A separate single-read 150-cycle Illumina NextSeq 550 flow cell was used to sequence each immunoSEQ 96-well plate. Per the source publication's procedure: Because the immunoSEQ output held only junctional sequences and lacked quality scores, the filtering could not match the filtering applied to full-length reads. To assign V/J genes and CDR3, sequences were annotated against IMGT germline references using PyIR, a Python wrapper for IgBLAST v1.9. Any read was removed if the V/J assignment was weak (E-value above 1e-6), the CDR3 was missing, or the read contained stop codons, out-of-frame junctions, or ambiguous translated residues. V3J clonotypes were defined as sequences sharing the same inferred V gene, J gene, and CDR3 amino acid sequence. Percentage overlap between repertoires was computed as shared unique clonotypes divided by the size of the smaller repertoire. Three approaches were used to assess repertoire richness: RTK rarefaction, the Chao1 estimator, and Recon v2.1 estimates of unobserved clonotypes. OLGA was used to compute generation probabilities for all TCRbeta clonotypes that the gDNA method yielded from a few donors. Imported from immuneACCESS, the table was reduced by TCRdb to in-frame sequences with V and J called. These copies leave out some clones; in studies compared against another copy, an unresolved V gene accounts for under half, and the cause of the remainder is not known. V and J calls and clone size are as listed in that table; D and trimming were resolved from the DNA. This sample gives almost 700,000 clones in total; about 90% of them show up just once. Together, the top ten hold roughly 24% of the sample.

CD8 naive samples were CD45RO-negative cells positively selected for CCR7, giving a CD45RA+CCR7+ population that excluded TemRA cells. Healthy HIV-negative adults with no recently reported acute infections or vaccinations were included as donors. Only Caucasian adults living in Nashville, Tennessee, USA were represented among the donors. Blood was collected by leukapheresis, and PBMCs were isolated by Ficoll-Histopaque density gradient centrifugation and then cryopreserved in liquid nitrogen vapor phase. Analytical flow cytometry was used to check the purity and quantity of each magnetically sorted T cell population. Genomic DNA was isolated from every sorted fraction and measured by UV absorbance on a Nanodrop 2000c. Relative to germline, V is 5 bases shorter and J is 3 bases shorter, with 11 bases between their ends. The cysteine opens and the phenylalanine closes a CDR3 of 14 amino acids. Kept here is only the CDR3 DNA, which spans 42 bases and is read in frame from base 1. Reading the germline V gene (reference sequence) gives CDR1 MNHNY and CDR2 SVGAGI.

The sequenced material came from naive CD8+ T cells sorted from blood. Taken with the paper, the label for cell subset or site translates to: CD45RA+CCR7+. The source is a man between 25 and 39 years old in good health. The sequence links TRBV6-6 to TRBJ1-5; the D gene is perhaps TRBD1, from 5 matching bases. In nucleotide form, the sequence is TGTGCCAGCAGTGACAGACAGTTCAATCAGCCCCAGCATTTT. Its translation reads: CASSDRQFNQPQHF.